Listed below are T cell receptor beta chains from one sample, sequenced in a study of T cell responses to AZD1222 COVID-19 vaccine. Method: immunoSEQ multiplex PCR; TCRdb's copy keeps in-frame clones and lacks some. The sample consists of around 120,000 clones, roughly 84% of them appearing once. The material was peripheral blood, obtained on day 0 of AZD1222 vaccination. The receptors come from an adult in good health. Each CDR3 is given with its conserved first and last residue. D genes are given only for firm matches. Part of the rows lack a size; the others show once, few, many or a class for expanded clones.

j_call | d_call | v_call | clone_size | cdr3_aa | cdr3_nt
TRBJ1-5 | NA | TRBV4-1 | few | CASSRERQTLNSNQPQHF | TGCGCCAGCAGCCGAGAGAGGCAGACCCTTAATAGCAATCAGCCCCAGCATTTT
TRBJ2-7 | TRBD2 | TRBV7-2 | NA | CASSLAGSGASYEQYF | TGTGCCAGCAGCTTAGCGGGGAGCGGGGCCTCCTACGAGCAGTACTTC
TRBJ2-7 | TRBD1 | TRBV9 | NA | CASSVGQGTREQYF | TGTGCCAGCAGCGTGGGACAGGGGACGAGGGAGCAGTACTTC
TRBJ1-5 | TRBD1 | TRBV15 | NA | CATSRDLDRVGQPQHF | TGTGCCACCAGCAGAGATCTGGACAGGGTCGGTCAGCCCCAGCATTTT
TRBJ2-7 | TRBD2 | TRBV11-3 | NA | CASSPPSTGLASGNYEQYF | TGTGCCAGCAGCCCCCCCTCAACAGGGTTGGCTAGCGGGAACTACGAGCAGTACTTC
TRBJ2-4 | TRBD1 | TRBV5-1 | NA | CASSLRTGVNIQYF | TGCGCCAGCAGCTTGCGGACAGGGGTAAACATTCAGTACTTC
TRBJ1-1 | TRBD1 | TRBV2 | NA | CASSERQGGDTEAFF | TGTGCCAGCAGTGAGAGACAGGGTGGGGACACTGAAGCTTTCTTT
TRBJ2-1 | TRBD2 | TRBV6-2/TRBV6-3 | NA | CASSPGLAGGSVNEQFF | TGTGCCAGCAGCCCCGGGTTAGCGGGAGGGTCTGTCAATGAGCAGTTCTTC
TRBJ2-2 | TRBD2 | TRBV3-1/TRBV3-2 | NA | CASSTTTSRAGELFF | TGTGCCAGCAGCACGACGACTAGCCGGGCCGGGGAGCTGTTTTTT
TRBJ2-7 | NA | TRBV7-2 | NA | CASSSGQTYEQYF | TGTGCCAGCAGCTCCGGACAGACCTACGAGCAGTACTTC
TRBJ1-5 | NA | TRBV30 | NA | CAWSSGPNQPQHF | TGTGCCTGGAGTTCGGGTCCCAATCAGCCCCAGCATTTT
TRBJ2-7 | TRBD1 | TRBV5-6 | NA | CASSRRNRGRLYF | TGTGCCAGCAGCCGACGGAACAGGGGGAGATTGTACTTC
TRBJ2-2 | TRBD1 | TRBV10-1 | once | CASSKAVWTGQNTGELFF | TGCGCCAGCAGCAAAGCGGTCTGGACAGGGCAGAACACCGGGGAGCTGTTTTTT
TRBJ1-5 | TRBD1 | TRBV10-3 | once | CAISEMGQGDQPQHF | TGTGCCATCAGTGAAATGGGGCAGGGGGATCAGCCCCAGCATTTT
TRBJ1-4 | NA | TRBV14 | NA | CASSQDSGGPLSNEKLFF | TGTGCCAGCAGCCAAGATTCAGGAGGGCCTCTTAGTAATGAAAAACTGTTTTTT
TRBJ2-1 | NA | TRBV4-2 | NA | CASSQEPKDEQFF | TGTGCCAGCAGCCAAGAGCCGAAGGATGAGCAGTTCTTC
TRBJ1-1 | NA | TRBV5-1 | NA | CASSAYGTLNTEAFF | TGCGCCAGCAGCGCTTACGGGACACTGAACACTGAAGCTTTCTTT
TRBJ2-5 | NA | TRBV24-1 | once | CATSAGETQYF | TGTGCCACCAGTGCGGGGGAGACCCAGTACTTC
TRBJ1-6 | NA | TRBV5-1 | NA | CASSPGLSSYNSPLHF | TGCGCCAGCAGCCCGGGACTGAGCTCCTATAATTCACCCCTCCACTTT
TRBJ1-2 | TRBD1 | TRBV19 | once | CASSNPGQLSGYTF | TGTGCCAGTAGTAACCCGGGACAGCTGAGTGGCTACACCTTC
TRBJ1-4 | TRBD1 | TRBV7-2 | once | CASSWGRGTTNEKLFF | TGTGCCAGCAGCTGGGGCAGGGGGACTACTAATGAAAAACTGTTTTTT
TRBJ2-7 | TRBD1 | TRBV9 | NA | CASSARDRAAYEQYF | TGTGCCAGCAGCGCCCGGGACAGGGCTGCCTACGAGCAGTACTTC
TRBJ2-3 | NA | TRBV7-2 | NA | CASSKTSTQYF | TGTGCCAGCAGCAAAACCAGTACGCAGTATTTT
TRBJ2-1 | NA | TRBV27 | NA | CASGPSLAYNEQFF | TGTGCCAGCGGGCCATCATTAGCCTACAATGAGCAGTTCTTC
TRBJ1-3 | TRBD1 | TRBV5-1 | few | CASSLNSGQGNTIYF | TGCGCCAGCAGCTTAAATTCGGGACAGGGAAACACCATATATTTT
TRBJ1-2 | TRBD1 | TRBV19 | NA | CASSLQGANGYTF | TGTGCCAGTAGTCTTCAGGGGGCGAACGGCTACACCTTC
TRBJ2-3 | TRBD2 | TRBV7-9 | NA | CASRAGRDTQYF | TGTGCCAGCAGAGCGGGGAGAGATACGCAGTATTTT
TRBJ1-2 | NA | TRBV30 | few | CAWSVSQVNYGYTF | TGTGCCTGGAGTGTATCCCAGGTTAACTATGGCTACACCTTC
TRBJ2-7 | NA | TRBV28 | NA | CASSLRGYEQYF | TGTGCCAGCAGTTTAAGGGGCTACGAGCAGTACTTC
TRBJ2-7 | TRBD2 | TRBV6-2/TRBV6-3 | NA | CASSYTVSGNEQYF | TGTGCCAGCAGTTACACCGTAAGCGGGAACGAGCAGTACTTC